These T cell receptor beta chains were read from a single sample in a study of T cell changes during pregnancy in multiple sclerosis. Here immunoSEQ multiplex PCR was the method, and the copy in TCRdb shows in-frame clones only, minus some. The data hold 40,000 to 55,000 clones, with 85% to 90% observed a single time. The material was CD4+ T cells from peripheral blood mononuclear cells, obtained in the first trimester of pregnancy. The receptors come from a female donor with multiple sclerosis, enrolled in a pregnancy study. CDR3s include the opening cysteine and the closing phenylalanine or tryptophan. The D gene is left open where the match is weak. Clone size is stated in some rows and not others, as once, few, many or a class when expanded.

D gene	V gene	clone size	J gene	CDR3 DNA	CDR3 protein
NA	TRBV12-5	NA	TRBJ1-1	TGTGCTAGTGGTCTGAACTTGAACACTGAAGCTTTCTTT	CASGLNLNTEAFF
NA	TRBV20-1	NA	TRBJ1-2	TGCTCCGGGCGGGGTGCGCCTGGCTACACCTTC	CSGRGAPGYTF
TRBD1	TRBV2	few	TRBJ2-7	TGTGCCAGCAGAGTACAGGGGACATCCTACGAGCAGTACTTC	CASRVQGTSYEQYF
TRBD2	TRBV2	NA	TRBJ2-3	TGTGCCAGCAGCCCCGGGACTAGCGGGAGGGCAACAGATACGCAGTATTTT	CASSPGTSGRATDTQYF
TRBD2	TRBV7-6	NA	TRBJ2-2	TGTGCCAGCAGCTTAGTCGCACTAGCGGGAGGGCCCACCGGGGAGCTGTTTTTT	CASSLVALAGGPTGELFF
TRBD2	TRBV5-1	NA	TRBJ2-7	TGCGCCAGCAGCTTGGTATCGGGACTAAAATCCTACGAGCAGTACTTC	CASSLVSGLKSYEQYF
NA	TRBV2	NA	TRBJ1-1	TGTGCCAGCAGTCTAAAACCGGGCACTGAAGCTTTCTTT	CASSLKPGTEAFF
TRBD2	TRBV6-1	NA	TRBJ2-3	TGTGCCAGCACAGCTAGCGGGAGAGGAGATACGCAGTATTTT	CASTASGRGDTQYF
NA	TRBV11-2	NA	TRBJ1-1	TGTGCCAGCAGCTTAAACACCGTGAACACTGAAGCTTTCTTT	CASSLNTVNTEAFF
NA	TRBV30	NA	TRBJ1-2	TGTGCCTGGAGATCCGGGGGGACACCGCTATCTGGCTACACCTTC	CAWRSGGTPLSGYTF
TRBD2	TRBV18	NA	TRBJ2-1	TGTGCCAGCTCACCAGCGAGGGTTGCGGGAGGGGTACGTGAGCAGTTCTTC	CASSPARVAGGVREQFF
NA	TRBV5-1	NA	TRBJ2-7	TGCGCCAGCAGCTTACTACTAGATCCCTATTACGAGCAGTACTTC	CASSLLLDPYYEQYF
TRBD2	TRBV14	NA	TRBJ2-1	TGTGCCAGCAGCCATCTAGCGGGAGGGGGGAGTGAGCAGTTCTTC	CASSHLAGGGSEQFF
TRBD1	TRBV5-1	NA	TRBJ2-2	TGCGCCAGCAGCTCGATTGGACAGGGGAAGACCGGGGAGCTGTTTTTT	CASSSIGQGKTGELFF
TRBD1	TRBV5-1	NA	TRBJ2-7	TGCGCCAGCAGCCTCGCCGACAGGGTAGGCGCCTACGAGCAGTACTTC	CASSLADRVGAYEQYF
NA	TRBV2	NA	TRBJ2-2	TGTGCCAGGGCCACAGGCACGAACACCGGGGAGCTGTTTTTT	CARATGTNTGELFF
NA	TRBV5-1	NA	TRBJ1-5	TGCGCCAGCAGCTTGGAAGGACAAAATCAGCCCCAGCATTTT	CASSLEGQNQPQHF
NA	TRBV5-5	NA	TRBJ1-1	TGTGCCAGCAGCTTGTGGGGCAGCGAGAACACTGAAGCTTTCTTT	CASSLWGSENTEAFF
NA	TRBV5-1	NA	TRBJ2-3	TGCGCCAGCAGCCTCACAGTTTCAGATACGCAGTATTTT	CASSLTVSDTQYF
NA	TRBV10-3	few	TRBJ2-5	TGTGCCATCTTGCCGACGGGAGTGATCCAAGAGACCCAGTACTTC	CAILPTGVIQETQYF
NA	TRBV30	few	TRBJ1-4	TGTGCCTGGAGTCCTCACAGGGCAACTAATGAAAAACTGTTTTTT	CAWSPHRATNEKLFF
TRBD2	TRBV5-1	NA	TRBJ2-7	TGCGCCAGCAGCTTGGAAGGTCCCACTAGCGGCCGGTATCGGCGGTACTTC	CASSLEGPTSGRYRRYF
NA	TRBV18	NA	TRBJ1-1	TGTGCCAGCTCACCCCCCGTGAACACTGAAGCTTTCTTT	CASSPPVNTEAFF
NA	TRBV6-1	NA	TRBJ2-7	TGTGCCAGCAGTGGTGATGGGCTAGCATACTACGAGCAGTACTTC	CASSGDGLAYYEQYF
TRBD1	TRBV6-5	NA	TRBJ2-2	TGTGCCAGCGGGGTGGACAGGGGAGACACCGGGGAGCTGTTTTTT	CASGVDRGDTGELFF
TRBD1	TRBV5-6	NA	TRBJ1-2	TGTGCCAGCAGCGAGCTTAGGGGGCATTGGGGCTACACCTTC	CASSELRGHWGYTF
NA	TRBV7-9	NA	TRBJ2-5	TGTGCCAGCAGCTTAGGGAGGGAGACCCAGTACTTC	CASSLGRETQYF
NA	TRBV7-9	once	TRBJ2-1	TGTGCCAGCAGCTTGGCATTAGCCTTCTACAATGAGCAGTTCTTC	CASSLALAFYNEQFF
TRBD2	TRBV7-3	NA	TRBJ2-2	TGTGCCAGCAGCTTAACGATGACTAGCGGGAACACCGGGGAGCTGTTTTTT	CASSLTMTSGNTGELFF
TRBD2	TRBV5-1	NA	TRBJ2-2	TGCGCCAGCAGTCCCGAGAGAGCGGGAGACCTCGGGGAGCTGTTTTTT	CASSPERAGDLGELFF
TRBD1	TRBV5-4	NA	TRBJ1-2	TGTGCCAGCAGCTTAATATCAGGGGGCGGTGGCTACACCTTC	CASSLISGGGGYTF
TRBD1	TRBV2	NA	TRBJ2-7	TGTGCCAGCAAGGGACAGAGCTACGAGCAGTACTTC	CASKGQSYEQYF
NA	TRBV6-6	once	TRBJ2-3	TGTGCCAGCAGTTTGCGCGGGAGAGGGGGGCCAGATACGCAGTATTTT	CASSLRGRGGPDTQYF